Below, 26 T cell receptor beta chains from the same sample are listed, as sequenced in a study of blood T cell repertoires in COVID-19. Clones were read by immunoSEQ multiplex PCR, and TCRdb kept only the in-frame ones, dropping some. The table includes more than 95,000 clones, 90% to 95% detected once. Sequencing input: peripheral blood. Receptors were obtained from a human donor in a cohort sampled during active COVID-19.

Notes on this clone: This same CDR3 is encoded by further DNA sequences in the sample. The V and J genes are TRBV4-3 and TRBJ2-1, with TRBD2 matching over 11 bases. The CDR3 length is 14 residues. From germline, CDR1 is LGHNA and CDR2 YSLEER. V dropped 2 bases and J dropped 7; count of bases not matched to a gene: 1. The CDR3 protein is CASSQRLAGNEQFF. The CDR3 DNA sequence: TGCGCCAGCAGCCAAAGACTAGCGGGGAATGAGCAGTTCTTC.

The chain has TRBV27 and TRBJ1-1; no firm D call. This CDR3 spans 13 amino acids. Germline assignment: CDR1 MNHEY and CDR2 SMNVEV (reference sequence). Trimming took 5 bases from V and 3 from J, leaving 10 bases between them. CDR3 coding DNA: TGTGCCAGCAGTACCAGTGGGCACACTGAAGCTTTCTTT. The encoded protein is CASSTSGHTEAFF.

This rearrangement joins TRBV5-4 to TRBJ1-1; 7 bases agree with TRBD1. Germline V gene lookup returns CDR1 SGHNT and CDR2 YYREEE (reference sequence). After removal of 6 bases from V and 7 bases from J, the junction contained 15 bases not matched to a gene. The CDR3 consists of 15 residues. In nucleotides, the CDR3 is TGTGCCAGCAACGCGGCCGGGACAGATGAAAATGAAGCTTTCTTT. It yields the protein CASNAAGTDENEAFF.

V usage is TRBV6-5 and J usage is TRBJ1-2; D gene uncertain. Trimming cost V 6 bases and J 5 bases, with 16 bases left between them. The CDR3 consists of 14 residues. CDR1 and CDR2 from the germline V gene are MNHEY and SVGAGI. In DNA, the CDR3 is TGTGCCAGCAGAATCCCGGGTCCTTTGTATGGCTACACCTTC. Protein sequence: CASRIPGPLYGYTF.

This clone was picked up one time. This rearrangement joins TRBV9 to TRBJ2-7; tentative D call: TRBD1 (5 bases). The germline V and J ends were trimmed by 3 bases and 2 bases, with 18 bases remaining between them. CDR3 size: 16 residues. Germline CDR1 SGDLS, CDR2 YYNGEE. CDR3 residues: CASSEDDSQPTYEQYF. CDR3 DNA: TGTGCCAGCAGCGAGGACGACAGCCAACCCACCTACGAGCAGTACTTC.

This clone was detected a few times. V usage is TRBV5-4 and J usage is TRBJ2-1; D is unclear. The CDR3 has 13 amino acids. The germline V gene encodes CDR1 SGHNT and CDR2 YYREEE (reference sequence). Trimming pared 0 bases from V and 4 bases from J, leaving 5 bases between. The CDR3 DNA reads as TGTGCCAGCAGCTTGGACACATACAATGAGCAGTTCTTC. Encoded protein: CASSLDTYNEQFF.

The chain couples TRBV7-3 to TRBJ2-3; the D gene is possibly TRBD1 (5 bases). CDR1 is SGHTA, CDR2 FQGTGA, per germline. The CDR3 runs 17 residues. The germline V and J ends were trimmed by 4 bases and 0 bases, with 17 bases remaining between them. CDR3 DNA sequence: TGTGCCAGCAGCTCCCAGGGTACGGCCTCTAGCACAGATACGCAGTATTTT. As protein: CASSSQGTASSTDTQYF.

This clone was observed once. For the CDR3, the DNA is TGTGCCAGCAGCTTTGGAGGGGCCGGGGAGCTGTTTTTT. Translating it yields CASSFGGAGELFF. The chain employs TRBV7-3 and TRBJ2-2, with TRBD2 as a possible D gene (6 bases). This CDR3 is built from 13 residues. Trimming stripped 3 bases from V and 6 bases from J, with 8 bases between. The V gene's germline CDR1 is SGHTA and CDR2 FQGTGA.

V and J are TRBV5-6 and TRBJ2-1; TRBD2 is a possible D gene (6 bases). V was shortened by 4 bases and J by 4 bases, with 21 bases between the two germline ends. Per the germline V gene, CDR1 is SGHDT and CDR2 is YYEEEE. This CDR3 has 17 amino acids. CDR3 sequence reads: CASSTASVNELYNEQFF. CDR3 bases: TGTGCCAGCAGCACGGCTAGCGTAAACGAGCTTTACAATGAGCAGTTCTTC.

The chain carries TRBV7-6 and TRBJ1-1; no definite D call. Germline CDR1 reads SGHVS; CDR2 reads FNYEAQ. V was trimmed by 5 bases and J by 1 base, leaving 20 bases between them. The CDR3 contains 17 residues. CDR3 amino acids: CASSPTDLNSKNTEAFF. CDR3 nucleotide sequence: TGTGCCAGCAGCCCAACCGATTTGAACTCTAAGAACACTGAAGCTTTCTTT.

The chain combines TRBV27 with TRBJ2-7; TRBD1 matches 9 bases. From germline, CDR1 is MNHEY and CDR2 SMNVEV (reference sequence). Unmatched junction bases numbered 6, after V lost 10 bases and J lost 2 bases. The CDR3 contains 13 residues. The CDR3 sequence is CATGGQGTYEQYF. As DNA, the CDR3 is TGTGCCACCGGAGGACAGGGGACCTACGAGCAGTACTTC.

V usage is TRBV12-3 or TRBV12-4 and J usage is TRBJ2-7; TRBD1 agrees at 9 bases. The CDR3 length is 13 residues. Trimming at V came to 6 bases and at J to 6 bases, leaving 6 bases not matched to a gene. The CDR3 here is CASSLGQGIEQYF. The CDR3 DNA reads TGTGCCAGCAGCCTAGGACAGGGGATCGAGCAGTACTTC.

The chain uses TRBV18 and TRBJ2-2; 10 bases fit TRBD1. V was pared by 3 bases and J by 5 bases, with 6 bases of the junction left unmatched. The CDR3 consists of 16 residues. The germline gives CDR1 KGHSH, CDR2 LQKENI. The chain's CDR3 is CASSPRQGAETGELFF. The CDR3 DNA follows: TGTGCCAGCTCACCCCGACAGGGGGCAGAAACCGGGGAGCTGTTTTTT.

The chain has TRBV29-1 and TRBJ2-2; 9 bases line up with TRBD1. V lost 4 bases to trimming and J lost 5 bases; unmatched junction nucleotides: 2. In germline, CDR1 is SQVTM, CDR2 ANQGSEA. This CDR3 contains 13 residues. The chain's CDR3 is CSVVGTGTGELFF. CDR3 nucleotide sequence: TGCAGCGTTGTAGGGACAGGGACCGGGGAGCTGTTTTTT.

This chain joins TRBV12-5 and TRBJ2-5; 7 bases are shared with TRBD2. V lost 0 bases and J lost 3; bases outside the gene matches: 4. Germline V gene data show CDR1 as LGHNT and CDR2 as FRNRAP. This CDR3 is 15 amino acids long. CDR3 in DNA: TGTGCTAGTGGTTTGGTGGGGGACTACAAAGAGACCCAGTACTTC. Its translation: CASGLVGDYKETQYF.

The chain employs TRBV2 and TRBJ1-6; 9 bases are a match to TRBD1. With 3 bases clipped from V and 9 bases from J, the junction kept 0 bases outside the gene matches. The CDR3 is made up of 13 amino acids. CDR1 is SNHLY, CDR2 FYNNEI, per germline. CDR3: CASSEDRGSPLHF. The CDR3 DNA reads TGTGCCAGCAGTGAGGACAGGGGTTCACCCCTCCACTTT.

This rearrangement joins TRBV19 to TRBJ1-5, with 7 positions matching TRBD1. This CDR3 is 14 amino acids long. In germline, CDR1 is LNHDA, CDR2 SQIVND (reference sequence). V shed 3 bases and J 5 bases; nucleotides not matched to a gene: 4. The DNA for the CDR3 is TGTGCCAGTAGTATCAGGGGGAAGTATCAGCCCCAGCATTTT. It is translated as CASSIRGKYQPQHF.

This clone was detected a few times. The chain has TRBV5-4 and TRBJ2-1; 7 bases align to TRBD1. CDR3 size: 14 residues. With V trimmed by 0 bases and J by 7 bases, 4 bases remained unmatched. CDR1 and CDR2 (germline): SGHNT, YYREEE (reference sequence). The CDR3 region is CASSLGRQGNEQFF. CDR3 in DNA: TGTGCCAGCAGCTTGGGCCGACAGGGAAATGAGCAGTTCTTC. Full variable domain (remainder filled in from reference TRBV5-4 and TRBJ2-1): ETGVTQSPTHLIKTRGQQVTLRCSSQSGHNTVSWYQQALGQGPQFIFQYYREEENGRGNFPPRFSGLQFPNYSSELNVNALELDDSALYLCASSLGRQGNEQFFGPGTRLTVL.

V gene TRBV7-2 combines with J gene TRBJ2-1; 9 nucleotides agree with TRBD2. J was trimmed by 7 bases and V by 6 bases; bases with no gene match: 10. The germline gives CDR1 SGHTA, CDR2 FQGNSA. There are 15 residues in the CDR3. CDR3 bases: TGTGCCAGCAGAACTCGCGGGGGGGCCGGGAATGAGCAGTTCTTC. Protein sequence: CASRTRGGAGNEQFF. The variable domain in full, completed from reference TRBV7-2 and TRBJ2-1, reads GAGVSQSPSNKVTEKGKDVELRCDPISGHTALYWYRQSLGQGLEFLIYFQGNSAPDKSGLPSDRFSAERTGGSVSTLTIQRTQQEDSAVYLCASRTRGGAGNEQFFGPGTRLTVL.

The rearrangement links TRBV7-9 to TRBJ1-6; D unclear. V dropped 2 bases and J dropped 10 bases, with 9 bases sitting between them. The CDR3 contains 13 residues. Per the germline V gene, CDR1 is SEHNR and CDR2 is FQNEAQ (reference sequence). The CDR3 DNA reads TGTGCCAGCAGCTTACGGTTGGAGTCACCCCTCCACTTT. Translated: CASSLRLESPLHF.

The chain joins TRBV4-3 to TRBJ1-5; the D is unclear. V was clipped by 0 bases and J by 8 bases, with 8 bases between them. Looked up from germline, CDR1 is LGHNA and CDR2 is YSLEER. This CDR3 is 13 amino acids long. The CDR3 sequence is CASSQERREPQHF. CDR3 nucleotide sequence: TGCGCCAGCAGCCAAGAACGGCGGGAGCCCCAGCATTTT.

The V gene is TRBV2, the J gene TRBJ1-2; a possible D gene is TRBD1 (5 bases). The CDR3 extends over 16 amino acids. Trimming left V 11 bases short and J 3 bases short, with 25 bases between. In germline, CDR1 is SNHLY, CDR2 FYNNEI. CDR3 protein: CAAARSLGGGDYGYTF. CDR3 DNA: TGTGCCGCCGCCCGGAGCCTCGGAGGAGGGGACTATGGCTACACCTTC. Full variable domain (remainder filled in from reference TRBV2 and TRBJ1-2): EPEVTQTPSHQVTQMGQEVILRCVPISNHLYFYWYRQILGQKVEFLVSFYNNEISEKSEIFDDQFSVERPDGSNFTLKIRSTKLEDSAMYFCAAARSLGGGDYGYTFGSGTRLTVV.

V is TRBV6-6 and J is TRBJ1-2; no clear D. Germline lookup yields CDR1 MNHNY and CDR2 SVGAGI (reference sequence). Trimming took 8 bases from V and 5 from J, leaving 12 bases between them. CDR3 length equals 12 residues. This chain's CDR3 is CASGGQPYGYTF. CDR3 coding DNA: TGTGCCAGCGGAGGGCAGCCTTATGGCTACACCTTC.

The rearrangement links TRBV9 to TRBJ2-5; D call uncertain. CDR3 length equals 16 residues. Germline loops: CDR1 SGDLS, CDR2 YYNGEE. Trimming shortened V by 3 bases and J by 7 bases, and 22 bases separated the two germline ends. CDR3 sequence reads: CASSALQSHTSGTQYF. The CDR3 DNA is TGTGCCAGCAGCGCCCTACAATCACATACCTCAGGGACCCAGTACTTC.

The V and J genes are TRBV29-1 and TRBJ1-1; 10 bases are shared with TRBD1. This CDR3 has 13 residues. With 7 bases clipped from V and 1 base from J, the junction kept 3 bases outside the gene matches. CDR1 is SQVTM and CDR2 is ANQGSEA in the germline V gene. The CDR3 reads CSGDRGWNTEAFF. The DNA for the CDR3 is TGCAGCGGGGACAGGGGTTGGAACACTGAAGCTTTCTTT. The full variable domain, its missing parts supplied by reference TRBV29-1 and TRBJ1-1, is SAVISQKPSRDICQRGTSLTIQCQVDSQVTMMFWYRQQPGQSLTLIATANQGSEATYESGFVIDKFPISRPNLTFSTLTVSNMSPEDSSIYLCSGDRGWNTEAFFGQGTRLTVV.

The V and J genes are TRBV6-5 and TRBJ2-5; D might be TRBD2 (6 bases). V lost 8 bases and J lost 5, with 18 bases in between. The CDR3 length is 14 residues. Germline V gene lookup returns CDR1 MNHEY and CDR2 SVGAGI. CDR3 loop: CASGRGRYAETQYF. The CDR3 DNA sequence: TGTGCCAGCGGGCGGGGAAGGTATGCGGAGACCCAGTACTTC.